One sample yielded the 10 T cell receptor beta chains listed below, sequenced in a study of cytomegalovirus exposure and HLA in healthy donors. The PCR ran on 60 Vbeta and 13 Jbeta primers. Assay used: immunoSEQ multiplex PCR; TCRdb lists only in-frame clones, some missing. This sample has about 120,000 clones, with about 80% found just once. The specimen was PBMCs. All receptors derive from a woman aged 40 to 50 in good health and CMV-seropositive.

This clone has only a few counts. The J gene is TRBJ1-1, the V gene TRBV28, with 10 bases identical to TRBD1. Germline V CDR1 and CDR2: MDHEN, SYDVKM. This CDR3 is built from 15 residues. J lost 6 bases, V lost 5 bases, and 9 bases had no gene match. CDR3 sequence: CASSPWGQGIPEAFF. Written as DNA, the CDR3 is TGTGCCAGCAGTCCGTGGGGACAGGGGATACCTGAAGCTTTCTTT.

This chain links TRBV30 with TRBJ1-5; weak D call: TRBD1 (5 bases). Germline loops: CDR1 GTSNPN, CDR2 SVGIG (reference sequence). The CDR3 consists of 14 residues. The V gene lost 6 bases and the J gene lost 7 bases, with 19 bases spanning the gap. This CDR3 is CACLIRRGGQPQHF. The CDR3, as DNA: TGTGCCTGCCTAATTAGGAGGGGCGGACAGCCCCAGCATTTT.

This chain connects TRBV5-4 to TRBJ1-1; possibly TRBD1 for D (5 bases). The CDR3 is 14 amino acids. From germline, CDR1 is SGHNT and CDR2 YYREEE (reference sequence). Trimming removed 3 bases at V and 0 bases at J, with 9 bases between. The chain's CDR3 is CASSSQGMNTEAFF. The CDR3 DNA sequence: TGTGCCAGCAGCTCCCAGGGAATGAACACTGAAGCTTTCTTT.

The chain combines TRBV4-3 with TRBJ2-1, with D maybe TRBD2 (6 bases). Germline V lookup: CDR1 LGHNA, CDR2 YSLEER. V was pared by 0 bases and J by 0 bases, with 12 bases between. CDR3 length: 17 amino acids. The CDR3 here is CASSQERDGSSYNEQFF. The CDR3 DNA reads TGCGCCAGCAGCCAAGAGAGAGACGGGAGCTCCTACAATGAGCAGTTCTTC.

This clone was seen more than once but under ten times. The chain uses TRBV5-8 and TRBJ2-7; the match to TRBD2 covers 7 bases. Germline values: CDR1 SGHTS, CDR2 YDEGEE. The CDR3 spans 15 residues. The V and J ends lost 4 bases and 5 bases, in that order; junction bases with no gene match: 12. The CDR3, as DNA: TGTGCCAGCAGCCCCTGGGGCGGGAGAGATGACGAGCAGTACTTC. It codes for CASSPWGGRDDEQYF.

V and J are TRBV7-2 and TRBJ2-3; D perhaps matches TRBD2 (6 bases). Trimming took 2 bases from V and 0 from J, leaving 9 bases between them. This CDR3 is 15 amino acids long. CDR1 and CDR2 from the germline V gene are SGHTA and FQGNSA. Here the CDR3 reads CASSLPGASTDTQYF. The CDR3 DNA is TGTGCCAGCAGCTTACCGGGAGCGAGCACAGATACGCAGTATTTT.

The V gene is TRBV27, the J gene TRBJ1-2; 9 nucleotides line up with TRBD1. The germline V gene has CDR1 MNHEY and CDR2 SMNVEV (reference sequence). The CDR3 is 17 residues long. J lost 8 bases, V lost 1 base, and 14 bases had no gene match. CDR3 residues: CASSLFGGDRESGGYTF. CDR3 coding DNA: TGTGCCAGCAGTTTATTTGGGGGGGACAGGGAATCGGGCGGCTACACCTTC.

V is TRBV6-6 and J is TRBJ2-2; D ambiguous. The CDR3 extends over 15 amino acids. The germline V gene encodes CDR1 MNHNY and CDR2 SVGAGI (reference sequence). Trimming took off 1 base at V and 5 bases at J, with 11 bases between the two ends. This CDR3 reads CASSYFRSLTGELFF. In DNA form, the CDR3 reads TGTGCCAGCAGTTACTTCCGGTCTTTAACCGGGGAGCTGTTTTTT.

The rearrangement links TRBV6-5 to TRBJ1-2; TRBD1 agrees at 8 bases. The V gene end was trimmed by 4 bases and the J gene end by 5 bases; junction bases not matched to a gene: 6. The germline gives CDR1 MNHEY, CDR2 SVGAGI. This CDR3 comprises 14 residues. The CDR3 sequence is CASSSGGQEYGYTF. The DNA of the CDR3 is TGTGCCAGCAGTTCCGGGGGACAGGAATATGGCTACACCTTC.

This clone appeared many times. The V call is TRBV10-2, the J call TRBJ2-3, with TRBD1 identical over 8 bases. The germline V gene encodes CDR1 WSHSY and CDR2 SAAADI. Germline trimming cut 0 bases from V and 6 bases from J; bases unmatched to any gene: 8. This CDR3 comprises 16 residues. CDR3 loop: CASSESGQGRLDTQYF. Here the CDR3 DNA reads TGCGCCAGCAGTGAGTCCGGACAGGGCCGGCTGGATACGCAGTATTTT.